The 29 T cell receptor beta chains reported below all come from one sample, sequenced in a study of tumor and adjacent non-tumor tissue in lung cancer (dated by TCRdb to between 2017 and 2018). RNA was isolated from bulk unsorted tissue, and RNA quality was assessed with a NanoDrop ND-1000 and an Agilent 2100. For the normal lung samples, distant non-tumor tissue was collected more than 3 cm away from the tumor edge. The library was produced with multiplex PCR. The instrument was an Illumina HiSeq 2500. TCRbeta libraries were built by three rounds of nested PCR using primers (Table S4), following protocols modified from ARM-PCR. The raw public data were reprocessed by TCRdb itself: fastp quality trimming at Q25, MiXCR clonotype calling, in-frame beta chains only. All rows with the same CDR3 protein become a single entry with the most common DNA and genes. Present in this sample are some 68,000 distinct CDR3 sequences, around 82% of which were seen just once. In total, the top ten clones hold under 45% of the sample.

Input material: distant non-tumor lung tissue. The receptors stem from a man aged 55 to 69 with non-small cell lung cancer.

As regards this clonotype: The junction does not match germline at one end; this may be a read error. The CDR3, as DNA: TGCGCCAGCAGAAATAGCGGGCCGAACACAGGGGAGCTGTTTTTT. As protein: CASRNSGPNTGELFF. The V and J genes are TRBV5-1 and TRBJ2-2, with 7 bases identical to TRBD2. Germline loops: CDR1 SGHRS, CDR2 YFSETQ. The CDR3 contains 15 residues. The full variable domain, with the rest looked up from reference TRBV5-1 and TRBJ2-2, is KAGVTQTPRYLIKTRGQQVTLSCSPISGHRSVSWYQQTPGQGLQFLFEYFSETQRNKGNFPGRFSGRQFSNSRSEMNVSTLELGDSALYLCASRNSGPNTGELFFGEGSRLTVL.

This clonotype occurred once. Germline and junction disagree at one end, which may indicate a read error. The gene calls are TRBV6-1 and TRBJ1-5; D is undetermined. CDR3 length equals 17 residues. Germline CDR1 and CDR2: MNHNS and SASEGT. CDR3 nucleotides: TGTGTCAGCAGTGAAGCGCCTTTTGGTGGCAGCAATCAACCCCAGCATTTT. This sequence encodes CVSSEAPFGGSNQPQHF.

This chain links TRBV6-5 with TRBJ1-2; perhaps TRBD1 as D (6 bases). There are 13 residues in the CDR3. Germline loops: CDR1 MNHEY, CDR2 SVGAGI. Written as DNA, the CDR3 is TGTGTCATCACCCCCGGGGGCGGGTATGGCTACACCTTC. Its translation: CVITPGGGYGYTF.

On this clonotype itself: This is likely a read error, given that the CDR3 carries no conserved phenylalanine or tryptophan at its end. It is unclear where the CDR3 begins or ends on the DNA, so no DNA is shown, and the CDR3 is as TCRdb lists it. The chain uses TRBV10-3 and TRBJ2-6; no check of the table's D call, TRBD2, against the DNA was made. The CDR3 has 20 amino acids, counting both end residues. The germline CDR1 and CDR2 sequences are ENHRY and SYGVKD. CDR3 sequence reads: CAISERRTSGRDSGANVLII.

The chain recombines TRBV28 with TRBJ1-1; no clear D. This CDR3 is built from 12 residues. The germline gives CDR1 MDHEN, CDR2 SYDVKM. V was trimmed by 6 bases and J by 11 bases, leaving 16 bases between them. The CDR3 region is CASSEEGREAFF. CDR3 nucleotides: TGTGCCAGCAGCGAAGAGGGCCGAGAGGCTTTCTTT.

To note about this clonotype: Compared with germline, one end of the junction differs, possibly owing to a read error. The CDR3 is CANSFGLADIIDTQYF. DNA of the CDR3: TGTGCCAACAGCTTCGGGCTAGCAGATATCATAGATACGCAGTATTTT. This rearrangement joins TRBV11-3 to TRBJ2-3, with D perhaps TRBD2 (5 bases). Per germline, CDR1 SGHNT and CDR2 YENEEA. The CDR3 sequence is 16 residues long.

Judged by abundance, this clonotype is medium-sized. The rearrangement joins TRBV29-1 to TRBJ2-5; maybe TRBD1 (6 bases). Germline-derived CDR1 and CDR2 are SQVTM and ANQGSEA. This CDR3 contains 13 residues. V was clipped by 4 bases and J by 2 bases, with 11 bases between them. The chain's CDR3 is CSVGTAAQETQYF. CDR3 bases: TGCAGCGTTGGGACAGCCGCACAAGAGACCCAGTACTTC.

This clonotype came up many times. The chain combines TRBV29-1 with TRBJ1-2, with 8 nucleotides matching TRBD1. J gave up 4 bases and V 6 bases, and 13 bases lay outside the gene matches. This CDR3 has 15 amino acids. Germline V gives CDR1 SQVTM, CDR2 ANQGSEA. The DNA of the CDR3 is TGCAGCGTATGTTGGGGGGACAGGCCCGCCTATGGCTACACCTTC. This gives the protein CSVCWGDRPAYGYTF.

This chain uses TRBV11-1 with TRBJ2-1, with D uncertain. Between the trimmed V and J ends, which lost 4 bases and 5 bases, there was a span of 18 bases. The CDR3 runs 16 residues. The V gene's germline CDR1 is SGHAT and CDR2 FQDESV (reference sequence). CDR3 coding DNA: TGTGCCAGCAGCTCTTCTTTCGGTGAGACCAACAATGAGCAGTTCTTC. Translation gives CASSSSFGETNNEQFF.

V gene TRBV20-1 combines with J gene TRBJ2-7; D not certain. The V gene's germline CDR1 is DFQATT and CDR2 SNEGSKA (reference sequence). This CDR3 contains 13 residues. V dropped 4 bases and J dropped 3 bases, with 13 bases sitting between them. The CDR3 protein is CSAMGEALYEQYF. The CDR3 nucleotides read TGCAGTGCTATGGGCGAGGCCCTCTACGAGCAGTACTTC.

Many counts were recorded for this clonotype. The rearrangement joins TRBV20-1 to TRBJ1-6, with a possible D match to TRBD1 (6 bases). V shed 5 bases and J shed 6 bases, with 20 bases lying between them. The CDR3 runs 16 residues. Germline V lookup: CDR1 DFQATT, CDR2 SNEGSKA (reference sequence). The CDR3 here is CSAQPTRTATNSPLHF. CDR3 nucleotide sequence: TGCAGTGCTCAACCCACCAGGACAGCGACTAATTCACCCCTCCACTTT.

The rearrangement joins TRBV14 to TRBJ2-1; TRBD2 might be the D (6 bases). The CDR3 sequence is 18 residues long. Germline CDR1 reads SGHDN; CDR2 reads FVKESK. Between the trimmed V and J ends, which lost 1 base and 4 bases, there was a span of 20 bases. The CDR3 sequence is CASSQGAALAPLYNEQFF. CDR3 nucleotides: TGTGCCAGCAGCCAAGGTGCGGCACTAGCCCCCTTGTACAATGAGCAGTTCTTC.

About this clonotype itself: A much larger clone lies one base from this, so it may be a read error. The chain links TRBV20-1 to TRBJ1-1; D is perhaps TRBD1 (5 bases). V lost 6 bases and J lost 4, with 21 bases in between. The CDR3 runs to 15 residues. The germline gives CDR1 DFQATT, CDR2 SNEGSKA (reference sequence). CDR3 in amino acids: CSAPNRIKMSTEAFF. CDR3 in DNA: TGCAGTGCCCCGAACAGGATAAAAATGAGCACTGAAGCTTTCTTT.

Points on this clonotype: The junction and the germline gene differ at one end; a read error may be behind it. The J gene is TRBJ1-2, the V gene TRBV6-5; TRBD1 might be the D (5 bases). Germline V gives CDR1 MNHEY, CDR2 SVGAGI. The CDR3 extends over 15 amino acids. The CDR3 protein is CVSSLQDGNNYGYTF. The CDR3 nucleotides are TGTGTCAGCAGTCTACAGGATGGGAATAACTATGGCTACACCTTC.

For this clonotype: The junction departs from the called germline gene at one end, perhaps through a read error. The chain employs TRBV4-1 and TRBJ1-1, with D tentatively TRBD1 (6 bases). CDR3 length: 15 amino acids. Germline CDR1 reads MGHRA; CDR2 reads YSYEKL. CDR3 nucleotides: TGCGCCAGCAGCCAAGGGCAAACCCGGGACACTGAAGCTCTCTTT. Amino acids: CASSQGQTRDTEALF.

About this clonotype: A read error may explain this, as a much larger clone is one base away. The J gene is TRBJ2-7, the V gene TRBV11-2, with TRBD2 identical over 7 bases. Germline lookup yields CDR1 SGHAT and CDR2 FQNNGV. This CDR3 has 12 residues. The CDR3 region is CASSLSSGERYF. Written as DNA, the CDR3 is TGTGCCAGCAGCTTAAGCAGCGGGGAGCGGTACTTC.

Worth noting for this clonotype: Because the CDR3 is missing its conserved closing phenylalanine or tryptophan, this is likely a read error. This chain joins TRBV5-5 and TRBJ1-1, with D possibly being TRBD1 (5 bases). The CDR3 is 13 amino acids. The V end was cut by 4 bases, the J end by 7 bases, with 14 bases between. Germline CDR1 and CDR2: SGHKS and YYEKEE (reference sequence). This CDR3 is CASSVDRGFEAFI. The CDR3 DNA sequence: TGTGCCAGCAGCGTGGATAGGGGATTTGAAGCTTTCATT.

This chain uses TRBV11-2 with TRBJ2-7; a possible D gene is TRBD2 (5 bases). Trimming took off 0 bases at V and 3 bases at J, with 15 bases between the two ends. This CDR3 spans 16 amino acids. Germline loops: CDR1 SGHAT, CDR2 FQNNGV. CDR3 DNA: TGTGCCAGCAGCTTAGACCCTACTAGTAGTGGCTACGAGCAGTACTTC. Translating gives CASSLDPTSSGYEQYF.

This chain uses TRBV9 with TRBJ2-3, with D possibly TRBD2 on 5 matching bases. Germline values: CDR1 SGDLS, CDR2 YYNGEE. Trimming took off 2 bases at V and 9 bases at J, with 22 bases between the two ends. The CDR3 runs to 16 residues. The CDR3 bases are TGTGCCAGCAGCGTTCGGCCTAGCTGGAGTCTTGAGACGCAGTATTTT. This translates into CASSVRPSWSLETQYF. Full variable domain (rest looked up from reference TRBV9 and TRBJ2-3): DSGVTQTPKHLITATGQRVTLRCSPRSGDLSVYWYQQSLDQGLQFLIQYYNGEERAKGNILERFSAQQFPDLHSELNLSSLELGDSALYFCASSVRPSWSLETQYFGPGTRLTVL.

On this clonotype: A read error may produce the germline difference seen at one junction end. The CDR3 here is CVSSYGGGGANVLTF. The CDR3 DNA sequence: TGTGTCAGCAGTTATGGAGGAGGTGGGGCGAACGTCCTGACTTTC. The gene calls are TRBV6-5 and TRBJ2-6; either TRBD1 or TRBD2 may fit D (5 bases each). The germline V gene has CDR1 MNHEY and CDR2 SVGAGI. The CDR3 extends over 15 amino acids.

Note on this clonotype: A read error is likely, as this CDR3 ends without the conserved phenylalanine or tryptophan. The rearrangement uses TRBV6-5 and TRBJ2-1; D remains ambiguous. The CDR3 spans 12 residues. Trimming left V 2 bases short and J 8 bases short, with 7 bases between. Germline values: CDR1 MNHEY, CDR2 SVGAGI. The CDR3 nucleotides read TGTGCCAGCAGTTACACCGGCGATGAGCAGTTCTAC. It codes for CASSYTGDEQFY.

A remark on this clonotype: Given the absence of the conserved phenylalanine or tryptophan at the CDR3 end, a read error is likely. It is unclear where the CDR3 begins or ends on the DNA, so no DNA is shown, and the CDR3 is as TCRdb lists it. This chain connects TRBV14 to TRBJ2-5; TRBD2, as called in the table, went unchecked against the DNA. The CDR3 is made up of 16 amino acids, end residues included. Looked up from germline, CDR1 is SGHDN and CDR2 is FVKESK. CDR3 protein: CASSRWISGRQETRYL.

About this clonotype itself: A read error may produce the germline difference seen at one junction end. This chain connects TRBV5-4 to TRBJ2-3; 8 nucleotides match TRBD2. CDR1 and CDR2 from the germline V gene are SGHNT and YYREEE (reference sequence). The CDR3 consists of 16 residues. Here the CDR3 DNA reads TGTGCCAGGAGCCCTATCGAGCGGGGGCCTGGAGATGCGCAGTATTTT. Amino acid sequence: CARSPIERGPGDAQYF.

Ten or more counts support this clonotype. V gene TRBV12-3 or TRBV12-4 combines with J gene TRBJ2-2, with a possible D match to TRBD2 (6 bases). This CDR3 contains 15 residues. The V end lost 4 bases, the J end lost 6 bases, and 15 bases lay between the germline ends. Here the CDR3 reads CASSSSHGRSGELFF. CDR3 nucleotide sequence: TGTGCCAGCAGTTCCTCCCACGGGAGATCCGGGGAGCTGTTTTTT.

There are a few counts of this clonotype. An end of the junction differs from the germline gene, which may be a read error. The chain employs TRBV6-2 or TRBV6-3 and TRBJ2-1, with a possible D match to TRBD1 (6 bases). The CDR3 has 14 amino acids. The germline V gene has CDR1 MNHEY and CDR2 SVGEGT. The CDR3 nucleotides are TGTGCCAGCAGTAAACAGGGCTCTTACAATGAGCACTTCTTC. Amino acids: CASSKQGSYNEHFF.

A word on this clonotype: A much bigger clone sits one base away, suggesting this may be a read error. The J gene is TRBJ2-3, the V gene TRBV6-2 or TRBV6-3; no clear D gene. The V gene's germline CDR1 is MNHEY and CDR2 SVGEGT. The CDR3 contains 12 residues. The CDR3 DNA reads TGTGTCAGCAATTACTCGGTAGATACGCAGTATTTT. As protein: CVSNYSVDTQYF.

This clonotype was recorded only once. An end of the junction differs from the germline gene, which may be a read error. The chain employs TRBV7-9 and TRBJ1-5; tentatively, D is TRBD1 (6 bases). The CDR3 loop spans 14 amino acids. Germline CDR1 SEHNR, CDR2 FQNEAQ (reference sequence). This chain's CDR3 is CASSPEGVDQSQHF. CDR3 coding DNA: TGTGCCAGTAGCCCGGAGGGGGTGGATCAGTCCCAGCATTTT.

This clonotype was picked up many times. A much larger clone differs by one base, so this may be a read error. CDR3 DNA sequence: TGTACCAGCAGCTTACAGGGGCAGACTGAAAAACTGTTTTTT. Translation gives CTSSLQGQTEKLFF. The chain uses TRBV5-5 and TRBJ1-4; 7 nucleotides line up with TRBD1. Germline loops: CDR1 SGHKS, CDR2 YYEKEE (reference sequence). The CDR3 is 14 amino acids.

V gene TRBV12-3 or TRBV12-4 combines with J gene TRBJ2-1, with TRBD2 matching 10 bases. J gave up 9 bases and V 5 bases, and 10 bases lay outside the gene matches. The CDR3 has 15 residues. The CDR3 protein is CASSRAGGPGSEQFF. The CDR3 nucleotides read TGTGCCAGCAGTAGAGCGGGAGGGCCGGGATCTGAGCAGTTCTTC.